This T cell receptor beta chain emerged from a study of T cell repertoires in cytomegalovirus infection. General observations from the study: Ex vivo responses were dominated by HLA-C-restricted CMV-specific TCR beta clonotypes.

This clonotype has at least ten counts. The antigen is undetermined. This CDR3 comprises 18 residues. Trimming removed 3 bases at V and 2 bases at J, with 22 bases between. Looked up from germline, CDR1 is SGHKS and CDR2 is YYEKEE (reference sequence). MiXCR, applied by TCRdb to the reads, yields one record per CDR3 protein. The data contain 210,000 or so distinct CDR3 sequences, about 5.9% of them singletons. Source material: PBMCs. V gene TRBV5-5 combines with J gene TRBJ2-3, with a possible D match to TRBD1 (7 bases). This receptor was identified in a human donor in good health (CMV status not recorded). Some clones in this sample may be carry-over from other donors' samples. This CDR3 is CASSWDRGLTRHTDTQYF. CDR3 DNA sequence: TGTGCCAGCAGCTGGGACAGAGGATTGACTAGACACACAGATACGCAGTATTTT.